Listed below are T cell receptor beta chains from one sample, sequenced in a study of shared clonotypes between healthy human individuals. Using immunoSEQ multiplex PCR, the repertoire was profiled, and TCRdb retains in-frame clones only, with some absent. The data show roughly 2.2 million clones, approximately 95% seen once. The sample was naive CD4+ T cells from PBMCs. Every receptor here comes from a man aged 18 to 35 in good health. Some clones in this sample may be carry-over from other donors' samples. CDR3s include the opening cysteine and the closing phenylalanine or tryptophan. A D gene is named only where the DNA matches it firmly. Clone size is not always given. Where it is, it says once, few, many or a class for expanded clones.

d_call	v_call	clone_size	j_call	cdr3_aa	cdr3_nt
.	TRBV9	.	TRBJ2-1	CASSVANTQRLGEQFF	TGTGCCAGCAGCGTAGCGAATACACAGAGGCTCGGAGAGCAGTTCTTC
.	TRBV28	.	TRBJ2-1	CASTPEGNEQFF	TGTGCCAGCACCCCCGAGGGCAATGAGCAGTTCTTC
TRBD1	TRBV28	.	TRBJ1-5	CASSRPGTGSNQPQHF	TGTGCCAGCAGCAGGCCCGGGACAGGGAGCAATCAGCCCCAGCATTTT
.	TRBV15	once	TRBJ1-5	CATSRDPSITQPQHF	TGTGCCACCAGCAGAGATCCGAGCATTACTCAGCCCCAGCATTTT
.	TRBV28	once	TRBJ2-3	CASTKFRELSTDTQYF	TGTGCCAGCACCAAATTCCGAGAGCTGTCCACAGATACGCAGTATTTT
.	TRBV9	.	TRBJ2-1	CASSVAQMYNEQFF	TGTGCCAGCAGCGTAGCCCAGATGTACAATGAGCAGTTCTTC
.	TRBV27	.	TRBJ2-7	CASRLGARVGSYEQYF	TGTGCCAGCAGACTAGGCGCGAGGGTTGGGTCCTACGAGCAGTACTTC
TRBD1	TRBV12-5	.	TRBJ2-3	CASGEQGTDTQYF	TGTGCTAGTGGGGAACAGGGGACAGATACGCAGTATTTT
.	TRBV29-1	.	TRBJ1-1	CSVGPRLNTEAFF	TGCAGCGTTGGTCCCAGACTGAACACTGAAGCTTTCTTT
TRBD1	TRBV10-3	.	TRBJ2-7	CAISPGGTGGYEQYF	TGTGCCATCAGTCCCGGAGGGACAGGGGGTTACGAGCAGTACTTC
TRBD2	TRBV10-2	.	TRBJ2-5	CASSPTSPQETQYF	TGCGCCAGCAGTCCGACTAGCCCCCAAGAGACCCAGTACTTC
.	TRBV28	.	TRBJ1-2	CALGGLDYGYTF	TGTGCCTTAGGGGGGCTTGACTATGGCTACACCTTC
.	TRBV11-3	.	TRBJ2-1	CASSLEQESEQFF	TGTGCCAGCAGCTTGGAGCAGGAGAGTGAGCAGTTCTTC
.	TRBV7-2	.	TRBJ1-2	CASSSYPGQLGYGYTF	TGTGCCAGCAGCTCCTACCCGGGACAACTTGGCTATGGCTACACCTTC
.	TRBV6-5	.	TRBJ2-7	CASSSPYEQYF	TGTGCCAGCAGCTCACCCTACGAGCAGTACTTC
.	TRBV7-3	.	TRBJ2-2	CASSRTGLGTGELFF	TGTGCCAGCAGCCGGACGGGGCTTGGCACCGGGGAGCTGTTTTTT
.	TRBV28	few	TRBJ2-1	CASRGNEQFF	TGTGCCAGCAGAGGGAATGAGCAGTTCTTC
TRBD1	TRBV2	once	TRBJ2-1	CASRTGTAGHNEQFF	TGTGCCAGCAGGACAGGGACCGCCGGGCACAATGAGCAGTTCTTC
TRBD2	TRBV15	.	TRBJ2-1	CATSRGGLAGYNEQFF	TGTGCCACCAGCAGAGGGGGTCTAGCGGGGTACAATGAGCAGTTCTTC
.	TRBV5-1	.	TRBJ2-3	CASSPTRADTQYF	TGCGCCAGCAGTCCGACCCGCGCAGATACGCAGTATTTT
TRBD2	TRBV6-6	.	TRBJ2-1	CASRVTSGRNEQFF	TGTGCCAGCAGGGTGACTAGCGGGAGGAATGAGCAGTTCTTC
.	TRBV4-2	.	TRBJ1-3	CASSQEWSGFGNTIYF	TGTGCCAGCAGCCAAGAATGGTCCGGGTTTGGAAACACCATATATTTT
.	TRBV28	.	TRBJ2-2	CASSLRTANTGELFF	TGTGCCAGCAGTTTGAGGACAGCCAACACCGGGGAGCTGTTTTTT
TRBD2	TRBV5-1	once	TRBJ2-5	CASSSTSAETQYF	TGCGCCAGCAGCTCGACTAGCGCGGAGACCCAGTACTTC
TRBD1	TRBV11-1	.	TRBJ2-7	CASSLVRDRPLRGSYEQYF	TGTGCCAGCAGCTTAGTCCGGGACAGGCCTTTACGTGGTTCCTACGAGCAGTACTTC
.	TRBV29-1	.	TRBJ1-1	CSVARRMNTEAFF	TGCAGCGTTGCCAGGAGGATGAACACTGAAGCTTTCTTT
.	TRBV27	.	TRBJ1-1	CASSLKSGVNTEAFF	TGTGCCAGCAGTTTAAAATCAGGGGTGAACACTGAAGCTTTCTTT
TRBD1	TRBV19	.	TRBJ1-1	CASSIAVTGFDTEAFF	TGTGCCAGTAGTATAGCTGTGACAGGGTTTGACACTGAAGCTTTCTTT
.	TRBV6-5	.	TRBJ2-5	CASSYSTLGTQYF	TGTGCCAGCAGTTACTCGACGCTAGGGACCCAGTACTTC
TRBD2	TRBV5-8	.	TRBJ2-2	CASSLGTSANTGELFF	TGTGCCAGCAGCTTGGGGACTAGCGCGAACACCGGGGAGCTGTTTTTT
TRBD1	TRBV30	.	TRBJ1-2	CAWRTGTGPLYGYTF	TGTGCCTGGAGGACCGGGACAGGGCCCCTCTATGGCTACACCTTC
.	TRBV9	.	TRBJ2-2	CASSVAGGELFF	TGTGCCAGCAGCGTAGCGGGCGGGGAGCTGTTTTTT
.	TRBV10-3	.	TRBJ2-1	CAISEPMWRDDNEQFF	TGTGCCATCAGTGAGCCGATGTGGCGGGACGACAATGAGCAGTTCTTC
.	TRBV25-1	.	TRBJ2-1	CASGRINEQFF	TGTGCCAGCGGGAGAATTAATGAGCAGTTCTTC
.	TRBV9	.	TRBJ1-4	CASSSPPYGGTNEKLFF	TGTGCCAGCAGCTCACCCCCCTATGGTGGGACTAATGAAAAACTGTTTTTT
.	TRBV19	.	TRBJ2-7	CASRRGGPPYEQYF	TGTGCCAGTAGAAGGGGCGGTCCGCCGTACGAGCAGTACTTC
.	TRBV28	.	TRBJ1-1	CASSLFGGAEYQAFF	TGTGCCAGCAGTTTATTTGGGGGCGCGGAGTATCAAGCTTTCTTT
TRBD2	TRBV5-1	.	TRBJ2-3	CASSRETSGRLNTQYF	TGCGCCAGCAGCCGAGAGACTAGCGGGAGGCTTAATACGCAGTATTTT
TRBD2	TRBV2	.	TRBJ2-1	CASRAGGGSYNEQFF	TGTGCCAGCAGAGCCGGGGGGGGCTCCTACAATGAGCAGTTCTTC
.	TRBV28	few	TRBJ1-5	CASSLAQGSGQPQHF	TGTGCCAGCAGTTTAGCGCAGGGGAGTGGTCAGCCCCAGCATTTT
.	TRBV28	.	TRBJ2-1	CASTLDTYNEQFF	TGTGCCAGCACCCTGGACACCTACAATGAGCAGTTCTTC
.	TRBV11-3	.	TRBJ2-1	CASSFGAPSYNEQFF	TGTGCCAGCAGCTTCGGGGCCCCTTCCTACAATGAGCAGTTCTTC
TRBD2	TRBV7-3	.	TRBJ2-3	CASSLTSGTTDTQYF	TGTGCCAGCAGCTTAACTAGCGGGACCACAGATACGCAGTATTTT
TRBD2	TRBV5-4	.	TRBJ2-1	CASSLVAGGPNEQFF	TGTGCCAGCAGCTTGGTTGCGGGAGGCCCAAATGAGCAGTTCTTC
TRBD1	TRBV2	few	TRBJ1-1	CASGRDRGESVSAFF	TGTGCCAGCGGAAGGGACAGGGGTGAGTCCGTTTCGGCTTTCTTT
TRBD1	TRBV5-1	.	TRBJ2-2	CASSHDRGLNTGELFF	TGCGCCAGCAGCCACGACAGGGGCCTGAACACCGGGGAGCTGTTTTTT
.	TRBV7-3	.	TRBJ2-1	CASSLRGNEQFF	TGTGCCAGCAGCTTAAGGGGCAATGAGCAGTTCTTC